These 22 T cell receptor beta chains were all obtained from the same sample, sequenced in a study of neurological immune-mediated disorders. The time point was: technical triplicate 3. TCRdb reprocessed the 5' RACE reads with MiXCR, giving one entry per CDR3 protein. The sample holds 25,000 to 35,000 distinct CDR3 sequences; around 16% are singletons and the top ten take approximately 5%. The sequencing input was CD4+ T cells from blood. These receptors were taken from a female donor with HTLV-1-associated myelopathy (HAM/TSP).

This clonotype was counted many times. The chain employs TRBV7-9 and TRBJ2-5; D not certain. The V and J ends lost 0 bases and 0 bases respectively, with 8 bases between them. CDR1 and CDR2 from the germline V gene are SEHNR and FQNEAQ (reference sequence). The CDR3 is 15 amino acids. DNA of the CDR3: TGTGCCAGCAGCTTAGCAGAGCGCAACCAAGAGACCCAGTACTTC. This encodes CASSLAERNQETQYF.

The table lists this clonotype with many counts. The rearrangement links TRBV10-3 to TRBJ2-5; D gene ambiguous. Trimming shortened V by 2 bases and J by 5 bases, and 3 bases separated the two germline ends. CDR1 and CDR2 (germline): ENHRY, SYGVKD. There are 11 residues in the CDR3. The CDR3 loop reads CAISEDETQYF. The CDR3 DNA sequence: TGTGCCATCAGTGAGGACGAGACCCAGTACTTC.

This clonotype was counted many times. The chain recombines TRBV20-1 with TRBJ2-5; D unclear. Germline-derived CDR1 and CDR2 are DFQATT and SNEGSKA (reference sequence). Trimming removed 4 bases at V and 0 bases at J, with 9 bases between. This CDR3 contains 13 residues. In DNA form, the CDR3 reads TGCAGTGCTAATAGACATAACCAAGAGACCCAGTACTTC. Amino acids: CSANRHNQETQYF.

The J gene is TRBJ2-3, the V gene TRBV29-1, with 11 bases matching TRBD2. Germline V gene sequence: CDR1 SQVTM, CDR2 ANQGSEA. Trimming cost V 3 bases and J 0 bases; bases outside gene matches: 8. CDR3 size: 17 residues. In DNA form, the CDR3 reads TGCAGCGTTGAGGACAGACTAGCGGGGCCTAGCACAGATACGCAGTATTTT. Its protein is CSVEDRLAGPSTDTQYF.

V and J are TRBV15 and TRBJ2-7; a weak D match, TRBD2 (6 bases). The V gene's germline CDR1 is LNHNV and CDR2 YYDKDF (reference sequence). V lost 0 bases and J 2 bases, leaving 11 bases between the germline ends. This CDR3 region has 15 residues. The CDR3: CATSRDSGLTYEQYF. CDR3 coding DNA: TGTGCCACCAGCAGAGACTCCGGACTAACCTACGAGCAGTACTTC.

This clonotype was observed at least ten times. The genes are TRBV25-1 and TRBJ2-5; TRBD1 agrees at 10 bases. Looked up from germline, CDR1 is MGHDK and CDR2 is SYGVNS. The trim removed 3 bases at V and 7 bases at J, leaving 8 bases unmatched. CDR3 size: 15 residues. Here the CDR3 reads CASSEGQGYDGTQYF. In nucleotides, the CDR3 is TGTGCCAGCAGTGAGGGACAGGGGTATGATGGGACCCAGTACTTC.

This clonotype occurred many times. The chain combines TRBV5-1 with TRBJ2-2; maybe TRBD2 (6 bases). Per germline, CDR1 SGHRS and CDR2 YFSETQ. CDR3 length: 14 residues. V lost 2 bases and J 6 bases, leaving 11 bases between the germline ends. CDR3 DNA sequence: TGCGCCAGCAGCTTCGGGGGATCGGCCGGGGAGCTGTTTTTT. As protein: CASSFGGSAGELFF.

The chain has TRBV20-1 and TRBJ2-7; 8 bases are shared with TRBD2. CDR3 length equals 13 residues. Germline loops: CDR1 DFQATT, CDR2 SNEGSKA (reference sequence). With 3 bases clipped from V and 4 bases from J, the junction kept 5 bases outside the gene matches. Here the CDR3 reads CSARRGARYEQYF. CDR3 DNA sequence: TGCAGTGCTAGGCGGGGGGCCAGGTACGAGCAGTACTTC.

This clonotype was counted at least ten times. The chain joins TRBV6-6 to TRBJ2-4; D unresolved. Trimming took off 2 bases at V and 0 bases at J, with 11 bases between the two ends. CDR3 size: 16 residues. Germline V gene lookup returns CDR1 MNHNY and CDR2 SVGAGI (reference sequence). CDR3 loop: CASSYGWELAKNIQYF. CDR3 coding DNA: TGTGCCAGCAGTTACGGGTGGGAATTAGCCAAAAACATTCAGTACTTC.

This clonotype was observed at least ten times. The chain uses TRBV7-3 and TRBJ1-1; D not resolved. This CDR3 has 13 amino acids. Germline lookup yields CDR1 SGHTA and CDR2 FQGTGA. Between the trimmed V and J ends, which lost 5 bases and 1 base, there was a span of 8 bases. The CDR3 nucleotides are TGTGCCAGCAGCGAGGGCCCGAACACTGAAGCTTTCTTT. It encodes CASSEGPNTEAFF.

This clonotype was recorded many times. The rearrangement uses TRBV6-5 and TRBJ2-7, with 7 bases lining up with TRBD2. Germline V gives CDR1 MNHEY, CDR2 SVGAGI. The CDR3 extends over 16 amino acids. V shed 4 bases and J 5 bases; nucleotides not matched to a gene: 14. The CDR3 loop is CASSSIAGSRLNEQYF. The CDR3 region has the DNA TGTGCCAGCAGTTCGATAGCGGGTTCCAGATTGAACGAGCAGTACTTC.

This clonotype occurred many times. The rearrangement uses TRBV5-1 and TRBJ2-1; the match to TRBD2 covers 9 bases. The V and J ends lost 0 bases and 7 bases, in that order; junction bases with no gene match: 5. The CDR3 runs 15 residues. The germline V gene has CDR1 SGHRS and CDR2 YFSETQ. In DNA form, the CDR3 reads TGCGCCAGCAGCTTGGGCGGGGGGGCCAGGAATGAGCAGTTCTTC. It is translated as CASSLGGGARNEQFF. Together with reference TRBV5-1 and TRBJ2-1, the CDR3 gives the full variable domain: KAGVTQTPRYLIKTRGQQVTLSCSPISGHRSVSWYQQTPGQGLQFLFEYFSETQRNKGNFPGRFSGRQFSNSRSEMNVSTLELGDSALYLCASSLGGGARNEQFFGPGTRLTVL.

The table lists this clonotype with many counts. The chain recombines TRBV20-1 with TRBJ1-5, with TRBD1 matching 8 bases. CDR3 size: 14 residues. Looked up from germline, CDR1 is DFQATT and CDR2 is SNEGSKA (reference sequence). V dropped 5 bases and J dropped 5; count of bases not matched to a gene: 8. The chain's CDR3 is CSASAGGADQPQHF. The CDR3 DNA follows: TGCAGTGCTTCCGCAGGGGGCGCGGATCAGCCCCAGCATTTT.

This clonotype was seen repeatedly, ten times or more. The chain has TRBV18 and TRBJ2-7; weak D call: TRBD2 (6 bases). The ends were cut back, 3 bases at V and 7 bases at J, with 16 bases in the middle. The CDR3 is made up of 14 amino acids. CDR1 and CDR2 (germline): KGHSH, LQKENI. CDR3 in DNA: TGTGCCAGCTCACCTCAGAACTGGGGGGATGAGCAGTACTTC. It translates to CASSPQNWGDEQYF.

This clonotype was seen many times. The chain links TRBV20-1 to TRBJ2-5, with TRBD2 as a possible D gene (5 bases). The CDR3 spans 13 residues. V gave up 3 bases and J gave up 5 bases, with 13 bases separating them. CDR1 and CDR2 from the germline V gene are DFQATT and SNEGSKA (reference sequence). In DNA form, the CDR3 reads TGCAGTGCTAGGGATACTAGAAGGGAGACCCAGTACTTC. Translation: CSARDTRRETQYF.

This chain connects TRBV7-9 to TRBJ2-3, with TRBD2 matching over 10 bases. Germline loops: CDR1 SEHNR, CDR2 FQNEAQ (reference sequence). This CDR3 region has 15 residues. The junction had 9 bases not matched to a gene; V was cut back by 8 bases and J by 4 bases. The CDR3 DNA reads TGTGCCAGCCCAGACGGTCTAGCGGGAGCAGATACGCAGTATTTT. This gives the protein CASPDGLAGADTQYF. The full variable domain, completed using reference TRBV7-9 and TRBJ2-3, is DTGVSQNPRHKITKRGQNVTFRCDPISEHNRLYWYRQTLGQGPEFLTYFQNEAQLEKSRLLSDRFSAERPKGSFSTLEIQRTEQGDSAMYLCASPDGLAGADTQYFGPGTRLTVL.

This clonotype was detected many times. The V and J genes are TRBV20-1 and TRBJ1-5; 8 nucleotides align to TRBD1. CDR3 length: 15 amino acids. Losses at the gene ends were 3 bases for V and 3 bases for J; bases not matched to a gene: 7. Germline loops: CDR1 DFQATT, CDR2 SNEGSKA (reference sequence). This CDR3 reads CSASLTGEVNQPQHF. The CDR3 DNA is TGCAGTGCTAGCCTGACAGGGGAGGTCAATCAGCCCCAGCATTTT.

This clonotype was counted ten times or more. The chain is built from TRBV28 and TRBJ2-7; TRBD1 might be the D (6 bases). This CDR3 spans 14 amino acids. The V end lost 7 bases, the J end lost 1 base, and 14 bases lay between the germline ends. The germline V gene encodes CDR1 MDHEN and CDR2 SYDVKM. CDR3 residues: CASILDRLSYEQYF. CDR3 sequence (DNA): TGTGCCAGCATTCTGGACAGACTTTCCTACGAGCAGTACTTC.

This clonotype was recorded at least ten times. The chain recombines TRBV20-1 with TRBJ2-3; 7 nucleotides match TRBD2. The CDR3 runs to 14 residues. CDR1 and CDR2 from the germline V gene are DFQATT and SNEGSKA (reference sequence). Losses at the gene ends were 3 bases for V and 6 bases for J; bases not matched to a gene: 9. The CDR3 nucleotides are TGCAGTGCTAGGGTCCGGGACTACGGGGATACGCAGTATTTT. It encodes CSARVRDYGDTQYF.

In this sample, this clonotype turned up many times. V is TRBV5-6 and J is TRBJ2-1; tentatively, D is TRBD2 (6 bases). Germline CDR1 and CDR2: SGHDT and YYEEEE. The germline V and J ends were trimmed by 4 bases and 7 bases, with 15 bases remaining between them. CDR3 length: 14 residues. CDR3 protein: CASSPPGLVNEQFF. Written as DNA, the CDR3 is TGTGCCAGCAGCCCCCCGGGACTCGTGAATGAGCAGTTCTTC.

This clonotype showed up many times. The chain employs TRBV5-1 and TRBJ2-5; 8 bases agree with TRBD1. Germline assignment: CDR1 SGHRS and CDR2 YFSETQ. The CDR3 is made up of 14 amino acids. With 4 bases clipped from V and 1 base from J, the junction kept 3 bases outside the gene matches. DNA for the CDR3: TGCGCCAGCAGCATCACAGGGGGCCAAGAGACCCAGTACTTC. Residues: CASSITGGQETQYF.

This clonotype was observed many times. The chain combines TRBV6-5 with TRBJ2-2; D is ambiguous. The CDR3 consists of 13 residues. The germline V gene has CDR1 MNHEY and CDR2 SVGAGI. With 0 bases removed from V and 8 bases from J, the gap between germline ends came to 7 bases. The CDR3 nucleotides read TGTGCCAGCAGTTACTCGACTGGTGGGGAGCTGTTTTTT. Its translation: CASSYSTGGELFF.